This T cell receptor (beta chain) was sequenced during a study of blood T cell repertoires in COVID-19. The protocol was immunoSEQ multiplex PCR, while the TCRdb copy is restricted to in-frame clones and leaves out a portion. The sample records fewer than 130,000 clones, 70% to 80% being singletons. Germline CDR1 reads LGHDT; CDR2 reads YNNKEL (reference sequence). This CDR3 has 14 residues. With V trimmed by 4 bases and J by 5 bases, 4 bases remained unmatched. The sequence came from a man aged 65 to 79 with active or convalescent COVID-19. This rearrangement joins TRBV3-1 (or the pseudogene TRBV3-2) to TRBJ1-5; 8 bases align to TRBD1. The sequenced sample was peripheral blood. The chain's CDR3 is CASSPTGGHQPQHF. The CDR3 coding sequence is TGTGCCAGCAGCCCAACAGGGGGACATCAGCCCCAGCATTTT.